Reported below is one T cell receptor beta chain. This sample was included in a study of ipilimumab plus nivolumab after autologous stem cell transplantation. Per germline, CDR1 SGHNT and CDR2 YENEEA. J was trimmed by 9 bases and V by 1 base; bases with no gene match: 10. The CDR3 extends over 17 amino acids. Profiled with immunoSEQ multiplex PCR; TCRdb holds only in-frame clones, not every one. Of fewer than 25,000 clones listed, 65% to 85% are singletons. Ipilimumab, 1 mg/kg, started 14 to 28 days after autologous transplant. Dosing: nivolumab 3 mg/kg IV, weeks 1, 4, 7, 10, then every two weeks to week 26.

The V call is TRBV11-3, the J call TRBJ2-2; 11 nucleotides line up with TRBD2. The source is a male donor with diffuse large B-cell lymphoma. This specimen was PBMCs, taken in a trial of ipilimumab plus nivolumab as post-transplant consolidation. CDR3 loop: CASSLVSASGGRRELFF. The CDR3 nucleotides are TGTGCCAGCAGCTTAGTCTCGGCTAGCGGGGGGCGCAGGGAGCTGTTTTTT.